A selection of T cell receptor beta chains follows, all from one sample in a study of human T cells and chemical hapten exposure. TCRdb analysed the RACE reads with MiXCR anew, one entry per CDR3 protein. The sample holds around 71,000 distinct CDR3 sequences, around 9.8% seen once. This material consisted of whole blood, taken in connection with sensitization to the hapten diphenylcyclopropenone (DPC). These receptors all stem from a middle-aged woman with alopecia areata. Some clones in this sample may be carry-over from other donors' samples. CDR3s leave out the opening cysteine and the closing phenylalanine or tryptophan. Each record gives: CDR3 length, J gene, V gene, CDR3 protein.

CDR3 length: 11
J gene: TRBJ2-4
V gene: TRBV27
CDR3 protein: ASRALAKNIQY

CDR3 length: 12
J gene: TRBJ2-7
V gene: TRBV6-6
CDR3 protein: ASRTGTAHYEQY

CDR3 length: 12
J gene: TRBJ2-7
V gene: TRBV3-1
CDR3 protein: ASSQGLTLYEQY

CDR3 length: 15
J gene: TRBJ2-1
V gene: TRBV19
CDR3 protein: ASSSFSGGSSYNEQF

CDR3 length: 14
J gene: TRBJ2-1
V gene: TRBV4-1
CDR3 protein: ASSPTSGGSYNEQF

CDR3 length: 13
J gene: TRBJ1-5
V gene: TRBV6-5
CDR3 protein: ASSPLTDATQPQH

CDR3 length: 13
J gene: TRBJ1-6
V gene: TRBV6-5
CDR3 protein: ASSYSRQASSPLH

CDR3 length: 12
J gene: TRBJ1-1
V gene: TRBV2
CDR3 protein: ASSLGRMGTEAF

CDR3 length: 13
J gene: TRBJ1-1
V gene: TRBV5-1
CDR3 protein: ASSLGTGMNTEAF

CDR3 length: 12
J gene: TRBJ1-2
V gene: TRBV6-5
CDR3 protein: ASSTRQGWFGYT

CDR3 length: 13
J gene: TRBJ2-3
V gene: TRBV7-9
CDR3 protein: ASSVLLGTTDTQY

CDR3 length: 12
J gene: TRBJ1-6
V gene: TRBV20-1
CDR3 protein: SARNRGLDSPLH

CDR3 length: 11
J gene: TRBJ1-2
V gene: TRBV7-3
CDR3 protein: ASSSGTGHPPS

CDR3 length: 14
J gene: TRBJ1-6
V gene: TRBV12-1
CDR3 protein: ASSFRPAGGNSPLH

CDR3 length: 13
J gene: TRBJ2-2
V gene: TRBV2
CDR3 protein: ASSEYPANTGELF

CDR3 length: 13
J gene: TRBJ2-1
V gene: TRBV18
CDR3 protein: ASSPRDRGYNEQF

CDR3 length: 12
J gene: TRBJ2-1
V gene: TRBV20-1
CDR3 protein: SARVGRGDDEQF

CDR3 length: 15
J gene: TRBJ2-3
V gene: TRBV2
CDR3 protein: ASSSGLAGFTADTQY

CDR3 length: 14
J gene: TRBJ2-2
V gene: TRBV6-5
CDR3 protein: ASSYGLAGATGELF

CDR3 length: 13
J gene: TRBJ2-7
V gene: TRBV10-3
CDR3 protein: AIRPSGGLTYEQY

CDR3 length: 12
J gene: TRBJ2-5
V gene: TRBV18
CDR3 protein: ASSPMADQETQY

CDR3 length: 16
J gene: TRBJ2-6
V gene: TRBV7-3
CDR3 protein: ASSSGQVPFSGANVLT

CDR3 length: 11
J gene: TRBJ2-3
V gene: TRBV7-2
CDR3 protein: ASSFLGLDTQY

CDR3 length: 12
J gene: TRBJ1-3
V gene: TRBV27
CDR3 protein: ASSLKGSGNTIY

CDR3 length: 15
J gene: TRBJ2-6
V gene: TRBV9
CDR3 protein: ASSVGTGFSGANVLT

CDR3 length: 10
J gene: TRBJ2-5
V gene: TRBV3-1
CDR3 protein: ASTPGTETQY

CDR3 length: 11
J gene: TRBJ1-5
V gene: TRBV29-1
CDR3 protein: SVLQGAGQPQH

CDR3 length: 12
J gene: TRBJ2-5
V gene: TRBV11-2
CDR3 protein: ASSSTGAKETQY

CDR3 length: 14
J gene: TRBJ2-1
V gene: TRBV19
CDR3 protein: ASSRPRGQGNNEQF

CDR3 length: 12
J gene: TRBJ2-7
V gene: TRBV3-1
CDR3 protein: ASSQETGRYEQY

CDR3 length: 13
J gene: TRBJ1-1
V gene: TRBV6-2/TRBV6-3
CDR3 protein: ASSPPGLTEAEAF

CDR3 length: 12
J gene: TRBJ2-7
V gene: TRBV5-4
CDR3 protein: ASSQGQGEYEQY

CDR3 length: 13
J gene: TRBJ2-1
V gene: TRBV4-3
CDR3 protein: ASSHSGGAENEQF

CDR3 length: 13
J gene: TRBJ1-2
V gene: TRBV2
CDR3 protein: ASIPAYRALYGYT

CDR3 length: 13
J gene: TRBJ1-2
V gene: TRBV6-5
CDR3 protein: ASRSADRGTYGYT

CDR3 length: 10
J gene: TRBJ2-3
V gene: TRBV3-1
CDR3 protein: ASSQVVDTQY

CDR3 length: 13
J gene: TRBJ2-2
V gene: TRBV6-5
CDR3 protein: ASSYSKQTTGELF

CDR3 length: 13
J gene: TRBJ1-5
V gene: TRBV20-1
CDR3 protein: SVPTIRQLNQPQH

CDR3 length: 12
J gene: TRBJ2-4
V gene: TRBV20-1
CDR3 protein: SARDGGASRIQY

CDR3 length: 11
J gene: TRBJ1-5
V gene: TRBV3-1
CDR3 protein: ASSQDLRQPQH

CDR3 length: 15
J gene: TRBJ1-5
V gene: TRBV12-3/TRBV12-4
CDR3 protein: ASSFVFGGRGNQPQH

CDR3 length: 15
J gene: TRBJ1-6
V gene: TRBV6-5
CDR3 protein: ASSYGPGSFYNSPLH

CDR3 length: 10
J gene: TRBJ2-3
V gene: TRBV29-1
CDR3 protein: SAHPNTDTQY

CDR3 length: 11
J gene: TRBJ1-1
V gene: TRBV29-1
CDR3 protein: SVEMTENTEAF

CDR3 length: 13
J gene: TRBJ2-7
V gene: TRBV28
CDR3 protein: ASSLPGTGAHEQY

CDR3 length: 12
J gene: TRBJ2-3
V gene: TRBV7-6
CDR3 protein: ASSFSGGRDTQY

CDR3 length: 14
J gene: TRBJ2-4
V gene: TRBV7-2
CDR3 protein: ASSLAGTIAKNIQY

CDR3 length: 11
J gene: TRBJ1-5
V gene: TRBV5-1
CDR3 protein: ASSLSGNQPQH